The 27 T cell receptor beta chains below come from one sample, sequenced in a study of blood T cell repertoires in COVID-19. TCRdb's table, derived via immunoSEQ multiplex PCR, lists solely in-frame clones and lacks some. The sample includes around 200,000 clones, roughly 89% seen only once; the top ten take 9% to 12%. What was sequenced was PBMCs or T cells enriched from blood (not recorded which). These receptors were obtained from a man between 18 and 29 years old with acute COVID-19.

The chain joins TRBV28 to TRBJ2-4, with D perhaps matching TRBD1 (6 bases). CDR3 length: 14 amino acids. Germline CDR1 is MDHEN and CDR2 is SYDVKM. V was cut by 8 bases and J by 3 bases, with 14 bases left in between. The CDR3 nucleotides read TGTGCCAGCCTCAGAGGGGGAAACAAAAACATTCAGTACTTC. Translating gives CASLRGGNKNIQYF.

This sequence joins TRBV4-1 and TRBJ1-4; no clear D. The CDR3 is 14 residues long. Trimming took 4 bases from V and 4 from J, leaving 10 bases between them. Per the germline V gene, CDR1 is MGHRA and CDR2 is YSYEKL. The CDR3 region is CASSPGRLNEKLFF. The CDR3 DNA reads TGCGCCAGCAGCCCGGGGAGGCTTAATGAAAAACTGTTTTTT.

This chain uses TRBV7-9 with TRBJ1-1; 11 bases are a match to TRBD1. Losses at the gene ends were 5 bases for V and 3 bases for J; bases not matched to a gene: 11. The CDR3 sequence is 17 residues long. Germline lookup yields CDR1 SEHNR and CDR2 FQNEAQ (reference sequence). In DNA form, the CDR3 reads TGTGCCAGCAGCCCCCCCCCGTGGACAGGGGGCGACACTGAAGCTTTCTTT. This translates into CASSPPPWTGGDTEAFF.

The chain employs TRBV24-1 and TRBJ2-1, with a tentative D call TRBD2 (5 bases). CDR1 is KGHDR and CDR2 is SFDVKD in the germline V gene. V was clipped by 2 bases and J by 3 bases, with 13 bases between them. The CDR3 has 16 amino acids. The DNA of the CDR3 is TGTGCCACCAGTGATTCGGTGGGAGTAGGCTACAATGAGCAGTTCTTC. Its protein is CATSDSVGVGYNEQFF.

The chain is built from TRBV28 and TRBJ2-1, with TRBD1 identical over 8 bases. This CDR3 is built from 14 residues. The V and J ends lost 6 bases and 5 bases, in that order; junction bases with no gene match: 6. Germline V lookup: CDR1 MDHEN, CDR2 SYDVKM. This CDR3 reads CASRPDRVHNEQFF. The DNA of the CDR3 is TGTGCCAGCAGACCGGACAGGGTGCACAATGAGCAGTTCTTC.

The chain uses TRBV15 and TRBJ2-1, with D uncertain. This CDR3 comprises 17 residues. CDR1 and CDR2 (germline): LNHNV, YYDKDF (reference sequence). Trimming took 3 bases from V and 0 from J, leaving 15 bases between them. Written as DNA, the CDR3 is TGTGCCACCAGCAGGGGTGGGTATGGCGGCTCCTACAATGAGCAGTTCTTC. It is translated as CATSRGGYGGSYNEQFF. Looking up the rest from reference TRBV15 and TRBJ2-1 gives the full variable domain: DAMVIQNPRYQVTQFGKPVTLSCSQTLNHNVMYWYQQKSSQAPKLLFHYYDKDFNNEADTPDNFQSRRPNTSFCFLDIRSPGLGDTAMYLCATSRGGYGGSYNEQFFGPGTRLTVL.

The chain combines TRBV4-1 with TRBJ2-7, with 10 bases identical to TRBD1. The J segment lost 4 bases and the V segment lost 4 bases, leaving 4 bases of the junction unmatched. CDR1 and CDR2 (germline): MGHRA, YSYEKL. This CDR3 is built from 14 residues. The DNA for the CDR3 is TGCGCCAGCAGCCCGGGACAGGGGATATACGAGCAGTACTTC. It is translated as CASSPGQGIYEQYF.

The DNA of the CDR3 is TGTGCCAGTAGGGAAGGACAGATTCTTCAGCCCCAGCATTTT. Translation gives CASREGQILQPQHF. V is TRBV19 and J is TRBJ1-5; a weak D match, TRBD1 (6 bases). V gave up 6 bases and J gave up 6 bases, with 15 bases separating them. Germline V lookup: CDR1 LNHDA, CDR2 SQIVND (reference sequence). The CDR3 covers 14 residues.

This sequence joins TRBV7-2 and TRBJ2-5; no definite D call. V shed 8 bases and J shed 0 bases, with 10 bases lying between them. Germline V lookup: CDR1 SGHTA, CDR2 FQGNSA. This CDR3 has 13 amino acids. The CDR3 loop reads CASGSPNQETQYF. In DNA, the CDR3 is TGTGCCAGCGGCTCCCCAAACCAAGAGACCCAGTACTTC.

The chain uses TRBV28 and TRBJ1-1; tentatively, D is TRBD1 (5 bases). Germline CDR1 reads MDHEN; CDR2 reads SYDVKM. The CDR3 runs to 13 residues. The V end lost 4 bases, the J end lost 4 bases, and 10 bases lay between the germline ends. The CDR3 reads CASSSPRGTEAFF. The CDR3 DNA is TGTGCCAGCAGTTCACCTAGGGGCACTGAAGCTTTCTTT.

The rearrangement joins TRBV18 to TRBJ2-7, with D perhaps matching TRBD1 (6 bases). The germline V and J ends were trimmed by 6 bases and 3 bases, with 18 bases remaining between them. The CDR3 loop spans 15 amino acids. Looked up from germline, CDR1 is KGHSH and CDR2 is LQKENI. The CDR3 protein is CASSLKRDIYYEQYF. The DNA for the CDR3 is TGTGCCAGCTCCCTTAAACGGGACATTTACTACGAGCAGTACTTC.

This clone was detected once. The rearrangement uses TRBV10-3 and TRBJ2-1, with D maybe TRBD2 (7 bases). Germline V gives CDR1 ENHRY, CDR2 SYGVKD. Trimming pared 1 base from V and 8 bases from J, leaving 24 bases between. The CDR3 runs 18 residues. This CDR3 reads CAISELGGLPSRVDEQFF. For the CDR3, the DNA is TGTGCCATCAGTGAGTTAGGGGGACTACCGTCGCGTGTGGATGAGCAGTTCTTC.

The chain uses TRBV21-1 and TRBJ2-5; the table calls TRBD1, which could not be checked here. TRBV21-1 has pseudogene status. The CDR3 totals 18 residues. The DNA of the CDR3 is TGTGCCAGCAGCCGCAAATCCTCGGACAGGGACTACCGAGAGACCCAGTACTTC. It translates to CASSRKSSDRDYRETQYF.

The chain uses TRBV28 and TRBJ2-1, with 15 bases that match TRBD2. Germline assignment: CDR1 MDHEN and CDR2 SYDVKM. Trimming took 5 bases from V and 6 from J; bases not matched to a gene: 11. CDR3 size: 18 residues. The CDR3 region has the DNA TGTGCCAGCAGTCATTCACCGGGACTAGCGGGAGGTGGCAATGAGCAGTTCTTC. Protein product: CASSHSPGLAGGGNEQFF.

J is TRBJ2-3 and V is TRBV11-3; 10 nucleotides align to TRBD2. The CDR3 loop spans 15 amino acids. V lost 4 bases to trimming and J lost 1 base; unmatched junction nucleotides: 2. Germline V gene lookup returns CDR1 SGHNT and CDR2 YENEEA. Written as DNA, the CDR3 is TGTGCCAGCAGCTCCGGGACTAGCGGCACAGATACGCAGTATTTT. Protein sequence: CASSSGTSGTDTQYF.

This clone was counted once. This chain links TRBV20-1 with TRBJ1-2, with 8 positions matching TRBD1. The CDR3 runs to 17 residues. The trim removed 3 bases at V and 1 base at J, leaving 13 bases unmatched. Germline V gene sequence: CDR1 DFQATT, CDR2 SNEGSKA (reference sequence). In DNA form, the CDR3 reads TGCAGTGCTAGTAAGACAGGGGTTGTGATTGTTAACTATGGCTACACCTTC. This encodes CSASKTGVVIVNYGYTF.

The J gene is TRBJ2-7, the V gene TRBV27; 7 nucleotides align to TRBD2. The V gene's germline CDR1 is MNHEY and CDR2 SMNVEV (reference sequence). The CDR3 runs 17 residues. The ends lost 6 bases at V and 0 bases at J; junction bases unmatched: 14. CDR3 DNA: TGTGCCAGCAGCAGTTTCCACCGGGGCGGGAGCTCCTACGAGCAGTACTTC. This gives the protein CASSSFHRGGSSYEQYF.

Of note for this clone: One end of the junction does not line up with germline, which may come from a read error. This chain connects TRBV7-7 to TRBJ2-1; D may be TRBD2 (6 bases). Germline-derived CDR1 and CDR2 are SSHAT and FNYEAQ (reference sequence). The length of the CDR3 is 15 residues. For the CDR3, the DNA is TGTGCTAGCAGCCCGTTGGCGGGATACGGGAATGAGCAGTTCTTC. It is translated as CASSPLAGYGNEQFF.

The chain links TRBV7-9 to TRBJ2-7; TRBD1 matches at 8 bases. CDR3 length: 15 residues. CDR1 SEHNR and CDR2 FQNEAQ come from the germline V gene (reference sequence). The junction had 8 bases not matched to a gene; V was cut back by 5 bases and J by 2 bases. In DNA, the CDR3 is TGTGCCAGCAGCCCAGACAGGGGTTACACCTACGAGCAGTACTTC. This translates into CASSPDRGYTYEQYF.

This clone was detected a few times. The gene calls are TRBV30 and TRBJ1-5; TRBD1 aligns across 7 bases. V shed 1 base, J shed 3 bases, and the junction held 6 bases outside the gene matches. The CDR3 totals 15 residues. Germline CDR1 is GTSNPN and CDR2 is SVGIG (reference sequence). This chain's CDR3 is CAWSARGLYNQPQHF. CDR3 sequence (DNA): TGTGCCTGGAGTGCAAGGGGGCTGTACAATCAGCCCCAGCATTTT.

This clone appeared a single time. The chain has TRBV9 and TRBJ1-1; TRBD1 matches 9 bases. This CDR3 region has 15 residues. The germline V gene has CDR1 SGDLS and CDR2 YYNGEE. The junction had 5 bases not matched to a gene; V was cut back by 3 bases and J by 2 bases. The CDR3, as DNA: TGTGCCAGCAGCGAAACGGGACAGGGAAACACTGAAGCTTTCTTT. Translated: CASSETGQGNTEAFF.

V gene TRBV27 combines with J gene TRBJ2-7, with 9 bases fitting TRBD2. Germline CDR1 reads MNHEY; CDR2 reads SMNVEV (reference sequence). The CDR3 is 18 amino acids. Trimming cost V 2 bases and J 5 bases; bases outside gene matches: 16. The CDR3 spells CASSLGGPYSGSRNEQYF. The DNA for the CDR3 is TGTGCCAGCAGTTTAGGAGGGCCTTATAGCGGGAGTCGCAACGAGCAGTACTTC.

The gene calls are TRBV19 and TRBJ1-2; 8 bases match TRBD1. The ends lost 4 bases at V and 8 bases at J; junction bases unmatched: 15. This CDR3 has 16 amino acids. From germline, CDR1 is LNHDA and CDR2 SQIVND (reference sequence). In DNA form, the CDR3 reads TGTGCCAGTAGTACATTTGGACAGGGCGGTAGGGACGGCTACACCTTC. Encoded protein: CASSTFGQGGRDGYTF.

Only a few counts were recorded for this clone. The rearrangement links TRBV2 to TRBJ2-2; maybe TRBD2 (5 bases). V lost 5 bases, J lost 2 bases, and 9 bases lay in between. Germline-derived CDR1 and CDR2 are SNHLY and FYNNEI. The CDR3 has 14 amino acids. The CDR3 DNA follows: TGTGCCAGCAGTCGAGGGCCAAACACCGGGGAGCTGTTTTTT. This encodes CASSRGPNTGELFF.

This chain connects TRBV25-1 to TRBJ2-5; a possible D gene is TRBD2 (5 bases). V lost 4 bases to trimming and J lost 3 bases, with 12 bases between them. The CDR3 runs 14 residues. Germline CDR1 and CDR2: MGHDK and SYGVNS. The CDR3: CASSGFGVKETQYF. CDR3 in DNA: TGTGCCAGCAGTGGATTCGGGGTTAAAGAGACCCAGTACTTC. Supplemented by reference TRBV25-1 and TRBJ2-5, the full variable domain reads EADIYQTPRYLVIGTGKKITLECSQTMGHDKMYWYQQDPGMELHLIHYSYGVNSTEKGDLSSESTVSRIRTEHFPLTLESARPSHTSQYLCASSGFGVKETQYFGPGTRLLVL.

This clone came up a few times. CDR3: CASSPSPMRGNYGYTF. The DNA for the CDR3 is TGTGCCAGCTCACCAAGTCCTATGCGGGGAAACTATGGCTACACCTTC. This chain uses TRBV18 with TRBJ1-2; no reliable D call. The V end lost 2 bases, the J end lost 2 bases, and 15 bases lay between the germline ends. The V gene's germline CDR1 is KGHSH and CDR2 LQKENI. CDR3 length equals 16 residues.

The rearrangement uses TRBV14 and TRBJ1-6, with D perhaps matching TRBD1 (5 bases). Trimming took off 4 bases at V and 5 bases at J, with 12 bases between the two ends. The CDR3 length is 15 residues. Germline V lookup: CDR1 SGHDN, CDR2 FVKESK. In DNA, the CDR3 is TGTGCCAGCAGCCTTGGGGGGGGTGATAATTCACCCCTCCACTTT. It encodes CASSLGGGDNSPLHF.